This T cell receptor (beta chain) came from a study of shared clonotypes between healthy human individuals. Measured with immunoSEQ multiplex PCR; TCRdb has only the in-frame clones, and not every one. The sample holds fewer than 400,000 clones, 74% seen once. This clone came up many times. V was clipped by 0 bases and J by 5 bases; unmatched bases: 11. The CDR3 has 19 amino acids. Germline V gives CDR1 LNHNV, CDR2 YYDKDF (reference sequence). The sequence derives from a man aged 25-45 years in good health. Sequenced material: memory CD4+ T cells sorted from blood. Noted subset: CD45RA-negative fraction. The chain combines TRBV15 with TRBJ2-2; 11 nucleotides agree with TRBD2. This CDR3 reads CATSRDGLAGSLATGELFF. DNA of the CDR3: TGTGCCACCAGCAGAGACGGACTAGCGGGCTCGTTGGCAACCGGGGAGCTGTTTTTT.